This T cell receptor (beta chain) emerged from a study of cytomegalovirus exposure and HLA in healthy donors (dated by TCRdb to about 2017). Looking at the study overall: According to an earlier analysis of around 600 of the donors, about 190 million T cells yielded 90 million to 140 million unique TCR beta sequences and about 300 Gb of sequence data. The study aimed to test whether signatures of past pathogen exposure could be identified by cataloging public T cell receptors. HLA typing covered class I and class II loci at four-digit resolution. Using immunosequencing, the study profiled T cell repertoires from some 670 subjects and related those repertoires to cytomegalovirus serostatus. On average, approximately 250,000 unique TCR beta nucleotide sequences were sequenced per donor among 300 to 500 genotyped donors of the cohort, with roughly 18% of those sequences being non-productive. Donor age, sex, ethnicity and CMV serostatus were compiled together with the repertoire data. To predict cytomegalovirus infection status, the study brought together high-throughput TCR immunosequencing, statistical association of individual TCRs with disease status, and machine learning. Typing coverage varied by locus: 629-630 donors for A, B, C, DRB1 and DQB1; approximately 500 for DQA1; approximately 570 for DPA1; approximately 450 for DPB1. The genetic ancestry cluster associated with self-reported Caucasian donors included about four fifths of the roughly 400 genotyped donors. A later analysis re-examined previously published TCR beta repertoires from more than 650 donors and added high-resolution HLA genotyping to investigate patterns of TCR occurrence. Rather than using new phenotypic data, the later analysis identified candidate immune exposures from TCR beta sequences and from how often those sequences occurred across donors. In addition to the first cohort of around 670 subjects, a separate validation cohort of 120 different subjects was used. Genome-wide SNP genotypes for about 65% of the roughly 700 donors were used in a later genetic analysis, which treated that subset as a discovery cohort. Four or five DR-DQ haplotypes were handled as single units for association and clustering, since linkage in the cohort was strong. In an earlier analysis of 500 to 650 of the donors, high-throughput TCR beta sequencing was used to judge whether each TCR beta V gene segment behaved as functional or pseudogenic. All discovery cohort repertoires had been generated on a single sequencing platform. An early release covering approximately 600 HLA-typed donors comprised around 300 gigabases of sequencing data and tens of millions of unique TCR sequences. The paper's findings and limits, for the study overall: Only TCR beta chains were sequenced in this cohort, and the absence of alpha or paired-chain data limited detectable features. In a later analysis, HLA-associated TCR beta chains were found to be more clonally expanded and to have lower generation probabilities than equally common non-associated chains. Some IMGT-functional V segments, including TRBV6-2 and TRBV6-3, could not be told apart with the 87-base-pair reads, so those segments were excluded. CMV serostatus was the only immune exposure information available for the cohort. According to a later analysis, most CMV-associated TCR beta chains appeared to be HLA-restricted, and the HLA associations seemed to be driven largely by CMV exposure. The authors suggested that the approach could potentially be extended to other disease states and immunological phenotypes. In vitro tests confirmed that three of the cytomegalovirus-associated TCR beta chains recognize cytomegalovirus antigens. A further reported finding was that TCR beta sequences accurately predicted the HLA-A and HLA-B alleles for most subjects in the first cohort. In an earlier analysis of more than 500 of the donors, most TCR beta V segments appeared in productive rearrangements about 87% or about 30% of the time, broadly matching IMGT annotations. Presence/absence analyses assumed roughly uniform sequencing depth across donors, an assumption that may not hold. The earlier analysis of nearly 600 of the donors excluded fewer than 20 rarely observed V segments, including chromosome 9 orphons, because counts were too low. Linkage disequilibrium might explain the correlated functional status among segregating V segments, but an unknown experimental factor could not be ruled out. HLA typing was unavailable for some donors at each locus, so association tests used only the typed subset. Strong co-occurrence of HLA alleles, especially DR and DQ, made assigning TCR associations to individual alleles difficult. Most TCR sequences were observed very rarely across donors, whereas some public TCRs were present in many individuals. Several of the top co-occurrence clusters appeared to be linked to parvovirus B19, influenza, CMV and Epstein-Barr virus, according to a later analysis. A group of highly shared sequence variants was considered likely to be a technical artifact of the sequencing pipeline. A later analysis associated some 17,000 TCR beta sequences with specific HLA alleles at a false discovery rate of 0.05. A later genetic analysis associated a missense DCLRE1C variant with V-gene and J-gene trimming of TCR beta chains, and an independent cohort replicated the association. The classifier was reported to diagnose cytomegalovirus status with high specificity and sensitivity in both the original and validation cohorts. A total of 150 or so TCR beta chains were listed by the study as associated with cytomegalovirus. In a later analysis, TCR association rates were found to vary across HLA loci, with the most associated TCRs seen for DRB1 alleles and the fewest for HLA-C alleles. According to a later genetic analysis, donors in an Asian-associated ancestry cluster had fewer N-insertions in productive TCRs than the approximately 670-donor mean.

Turning to this clone: Its cognate antigen has yet to be identified. Per-base quality was not reported, and no clone a single base away is much larger than it.

Receptor libraries were prepared by the immunoSEQ multiplex PCR assay. For the multiplex PCR, a mixture combining 60 forward primers for TCR Vbeta segments and 13 reverse primers for TCR Jbeta segments was used. The CDR3 region of rearranged TCR beta genes was amplified from genomic DNA with a multiplex PCR assay. Amplified TCR beta libraries were sequenced as 87-base-pair reads on the Illumina HiSeq System. The study's processing was this. A later analysis tallied approximately 87 million unique TCR beta chains across the 666 repertoires, and about 12 million of those chains were shared by two or more donors. A nearest-neighbor algorithm error-corrected the raw reads and collapsed the reads into unique sequences, merging closely related sequences to remove PCR and sequencing errors. To assign V, D and J gene segments, CDR3 sequences were aligned to IMGT reference sequences. For a sequence to be retained, a match of at least six nucleotides was required to both a V gene segment and a J gene segment. Rearrangements were called productive when the CDR3 lacked stop codons and stayed in frame with V and J; all others were non-productive. Following IMGT convention, CDR3 was defined as the stretch from the second conserved V-encoded cysteine up to the conserved J-encoded phenylalanine. The earlier analysis of 500 to 600 of the donors excluded sequences that lacked an unambiguous match to a single V gene segment. An earlier analysis of several hundred of the donors called V segments functional above 56.7% productive rearrangements and segregating when the between-donor standard deviation exceeded 5%. A statistical classification framework was built to diagnose cytomegalovirus status from the catalog of TCR beta chain sequences. In a later analysis, TCR nucleotide sequences were compared against IMGT/GENE-DB human TR gene sequences so that V and J genes could be assigned. A later analysis assigned CDR3 sequences and most-parsimonious VDJ recombination scenarios with the TCRdist pipeline. A later analysis defined each TCR beta chain by its CDR3 amino acid sequence plus V-gene family, and excluded reads lacking a unique V-gene family. A later analysis removed roughly 590 highly shared, low-generation-probability nucleotide sequences to deal with suspected cross-contamination and a sequencing artifact. A later analysis calculated a clonal expansion index for each public chain from normalized within-repertoire ranks of inferred template counts. Generation probabilities in a later analysis came from a VDJ recombination model fitted to out-of-frame rearrangements, and those results were checked against IGoR. In a later analysis, hypergeometric tests were used to score TCR-TCR, TCR-HLA and TCR-CMV co-occurrence, with a repertoire-size bias correction applied to TCR pairs. In a later analysis, false discovery rates were estimated by permuting HLA or CMV assignments 20 times. A later analysis grouped co-occurring TCRs with DBSCAN, adding TCRdist sequence similarity when clustering within HLA-allele-positive subsets. Repertoires with fewer than 30,000 or more than 120,000 public chains were left out of co-occurrence clustering, as were a handful of repertoires with anomalous nucleotide sharing. In its TCRdb copy, this immuneACCESS table keeps in-frame sequences only and misses some clones. Where compared with another copy, unresolved V genes explain less than half of these, and the others have no known cause. That table supplies the V and J calls and clone size; D and trimming were determined from the DNA. The sample table holds some 140,000 clones, of which 60% to 80% were seen once. The biggest ten clones account for 2% to 2.5% of the sample.

Per the germline V gene, MNHNS is the CDR1 and SASEGT is the CDR2. The trim is 7 bases for V and 2 bases for J, with a gap of 10 bases between the germline ends. From the cysteine through the phenylalanine, the CDR3 covers 13 amino acids. CDR3 DNA only is kept here, 39 bases in frame from base 1. The cohort was made up of under 800 healthy bone marrow donors. Cohort members were all nominally healthy when sampled, although unrecorded immune exposures were likely present. The donor tested CMV seronegative and was one of the 352 seronegative cohort members. A peripheral blood sample was provided by each donor, and peripheral blood mononuclear cells were used for TCR beta sequencing. Genomic DNA extraction from the blood cell samples was performed with the Qiagen DNeasy Blood Extraction Kit.

The TCR sequence derives from a man aged 25 to 45 in good health and CMV-seronegative. The V and J segments used are TRBV6-1 and TRBJ2-3; the D region possibly corresponds to TRBD2 (6 bases align). The material sequenced was PBMCs. For the CDR3, the sequence is CASTSGDTDTQYF. Read as DNA, the sequence is TGTGCCAGCACCTCGGGAGACACAGATACGCAGTATTTT.